The 9 T cell receptor beta chains below were found in one sample sequenced in a study of blood T cell repertoires in COVID-19. The data were produced by immunoSEQ multiplex PCR, yet TCRdb's version contains in-frame clones alone and is incomplete. The sample yields 55,000 to 75,000 clones, approximately 80% seen once. Sequencing was performed on peripheral blood. The receptors were gathered from a man between 65 and 85 years old who had recovered from COVID-19.

The chain joins TRBV28 to TRBJ2-7, with D possibly matching TRBD2 (6 bases). CDR3 size: 16 residues. The germline V gene has CDR1 MDHEN and CDR2 SYDVKM. Trimming stripped 4 bases from V and 6 bases from J, with 22 bases between. The CDR3 nucleotides read TGTGCCAGCAGTTCGGTATCGGAGGGTTTCGGGGGCGAGCAGTACTTC. Translated, it gives CASSSVSEGFGGEQYF.

J is TRBJ2-3 and V is TRBV7-3, with TRBD2 matching 8 bases. The CDR3 totals 15 residues. CDR1 is SGHTA and CDR2 is FQGTGA in the germline V gene. J was trimmed by 4 bases and V by 3 bases; bases with no gene match: 6. The CDR3 DNA sequence: TGTGCCAGCAGCTTTAACGGGGGGGCCTCAGATACGCAGTATTTT. Protein product: CASSFNGGASDTQYF. Looking up the rest from reference TRBV7-3 and TRBJ2-3 gives the full variable domain: GAGVSQTPSNKVTEKGKYVELRCDPISGHTALYWYRQSLGQGPEFLIYFQGTGAADDSGLPNDRFFAVRPEGSVSTLKIQRTERGDSAVYLCASSFNGGASDTQYFGPGTRLTVL.

The chain uses TRBV13 and TRBJ2-7; D is perhaps TRBD2 (6 bases). Germline-derived CDR1 and CDR2 are PRHDT and FYEKMQ (reference sequence). The ends were cut back, 5 bases at V and 3 bases at J, with 14 bases in the middle. The CDR3 length is 14 residues. CDR3 DNA sequence: TGTGCCAGCAGCCCAAGGGACTCGATCTACGAGCAGTACTTC. This codes for CASSPRDSIYEQYF.

For the CDR3, the DNA is TGTGCCAGCAGCTTAGGGGCCCACGGGAGGGGTACAGATACGCAGTATTTT. Translating it yields CASSLGAHGRGTDTQYF. The rearrangement joins TRBV7-2 to TRBJ2-3; TRBD2 matches 8 bases. The V segment lost 1 base and the J segment 3 bases; nucleotides outside the gene matches: 9. CDR3 length equals 17 residues. Germline V gene data show CDR1 as SGHTA and CDR2 as FQGNSA.

This clone was seen only once. V usage is TRBV9 and J usage is TRBJ2-3; 8 bases fit TRBD2. Germline lookup yields CDR1 SGDLS and CDR2 YYNGEE. This CDR3 comprises 17 residues. Unmatched junction bases numbered 10, after V lost 2 bases and J lost 2 bases. The CDR3 DNA reads as TGTGCCAGCAGCGTCCAAGCGGGGGCCCCGACCACAGATACGCAGTATTTT. This encodes CASSVQAGAPTTDTQYF.

This chain uses TRBV7-2 with TRBJ1-5; 9 bases agree with TRBD1. The CDR3 sequence is 14 residues long. In germline, CDR1 is SGHTA, CDR2 FQGNSA. After removal of 3 bases from V and 12 bases from J, the junction contained 9 bases not matched to a gene. The CDR3 spells CASSFTSGQGIQHF. The CDR3 DNA reads TGTGCCAGCAGCTTTACCTCGGGACAGGGAATCCAGCATTTT.

This rearrangement joins TRBV11-2 to TRBJ1-1, with D possibly matching TRBD1 (5 bases). This CDR3 is built from 18 residues. Between the trimmed V and J ends, which lost 0 bases and 2 bases, there was a span of 19 bases. Germline V gene lookup returns CDR1 SGHAT and CDR2 FQNNGV. CDR3 sequence: CASSLERLPPTANTEAFF. CDR3 sequence (DNA): TGTGCCAGCAGCTTAGAACGACTCCCCCCGACAGCAAACACTGAAGCTTTCTTT.

J is TRBJ2-7 and V is TRBV5-4, with 7 bases lining up with TRBD2. The CDR3 is 13 amino acids. V lost 5 bases, J lost 6 bases, and 8 bases stayed unmatched. CDR1 is SGHNT and CDR2 is YYREEE in the germline V gene (reference sequence). CDR3 sequence: CASRLAPGGEQYF. As DNA, the CDR3 is TGTGCCAGCAGACTAGCGCCGGGGGGCGAGCAGTACTTC.

In DNA, the CDR3 is TGCGCCAGCAAATTGGGGCAGGGGCGATCTGGGGCCAACGTCCTGACTTTC. It specifies CASKLGQGRSGANVLTF. The chain recombines TRBV10-2 with TRBJ2-6; a weak D match, TRBD1 (6 bases). CDR3 length: 17 amino acids. The V and J ends lost 7 bases and 1 base respectively, with 17 bases between them. Germline loops: CDR1 WSHSY, CDR2 SAAADI.